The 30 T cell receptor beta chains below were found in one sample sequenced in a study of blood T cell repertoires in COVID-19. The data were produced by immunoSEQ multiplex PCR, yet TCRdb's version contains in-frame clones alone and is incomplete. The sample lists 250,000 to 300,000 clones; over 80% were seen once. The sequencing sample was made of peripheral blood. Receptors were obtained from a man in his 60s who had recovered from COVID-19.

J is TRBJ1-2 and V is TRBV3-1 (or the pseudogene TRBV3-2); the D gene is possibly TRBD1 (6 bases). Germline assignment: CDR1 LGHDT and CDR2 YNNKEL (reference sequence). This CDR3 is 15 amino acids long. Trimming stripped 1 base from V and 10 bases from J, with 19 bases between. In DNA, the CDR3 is TGTGCCAGCAGCCAAGGGGCCTGGGACACCAGCTACTACACCTTC. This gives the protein CASSQGAWDTSYYTF.

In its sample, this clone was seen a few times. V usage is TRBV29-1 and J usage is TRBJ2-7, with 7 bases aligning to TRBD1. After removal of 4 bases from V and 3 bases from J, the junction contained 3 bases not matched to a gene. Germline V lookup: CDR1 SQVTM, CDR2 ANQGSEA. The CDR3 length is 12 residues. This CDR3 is CSVATGSYEQYF. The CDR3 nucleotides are TGCAGCGTTGCGACAGGGAGCTACGAGCAGTACTTC.

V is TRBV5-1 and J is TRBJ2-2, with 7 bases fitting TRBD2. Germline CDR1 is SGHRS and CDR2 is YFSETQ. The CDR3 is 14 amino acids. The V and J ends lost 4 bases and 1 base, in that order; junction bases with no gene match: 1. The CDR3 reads CASSPGGNTGELFF. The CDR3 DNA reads TGCGCCAGCAGCCCGGGGGGGAACACCGGGGAGCTGTTTTTT.

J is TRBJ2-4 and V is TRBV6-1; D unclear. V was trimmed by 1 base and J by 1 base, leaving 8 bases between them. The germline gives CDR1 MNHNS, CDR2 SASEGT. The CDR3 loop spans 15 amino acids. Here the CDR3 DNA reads TGTGCCAGCAGTGAAGATCGCAGGGCCAAAAACATTCAGTACTTC. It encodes CASSEDRRAKNIQYF.

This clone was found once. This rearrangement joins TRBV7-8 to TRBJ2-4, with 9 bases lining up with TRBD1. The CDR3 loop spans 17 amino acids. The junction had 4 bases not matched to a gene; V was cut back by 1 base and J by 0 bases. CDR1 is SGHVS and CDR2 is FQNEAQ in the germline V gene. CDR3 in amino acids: CASSLDGTGLAKNIQYF. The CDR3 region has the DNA TGTGCCAGCAGCTTAGATGGGACAGGGCTAGCCAAAAACATTCAGTACTTC.

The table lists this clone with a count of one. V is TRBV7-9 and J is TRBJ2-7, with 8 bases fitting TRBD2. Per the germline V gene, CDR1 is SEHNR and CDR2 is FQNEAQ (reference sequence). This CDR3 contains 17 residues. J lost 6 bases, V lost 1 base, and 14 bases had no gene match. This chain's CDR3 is CASSLGGPPGGRPEQYF. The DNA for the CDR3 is TGTGCCAGCAGCTTAGGGGGACCTCCGGGAGGGCGGCCCGAGCAGTACTTC.

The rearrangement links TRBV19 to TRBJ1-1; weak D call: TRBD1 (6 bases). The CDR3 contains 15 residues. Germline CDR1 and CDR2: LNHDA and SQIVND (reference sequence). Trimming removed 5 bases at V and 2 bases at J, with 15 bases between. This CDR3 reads CASSSFRGQNTEAFF. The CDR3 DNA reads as TGTGCCAGTAGTTCCTTCCGGGGACAAAACACTGAAGCTTTCTTT.

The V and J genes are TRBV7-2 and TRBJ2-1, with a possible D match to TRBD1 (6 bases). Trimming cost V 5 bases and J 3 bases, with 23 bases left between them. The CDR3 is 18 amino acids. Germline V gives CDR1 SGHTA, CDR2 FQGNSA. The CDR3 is CASSPSGRGVRDYNEQFF. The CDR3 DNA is TGTGCCAGCAGCCCCTCCGGCAGGGGAGTACGCGACTACAATGAGCAGTTCTTC.

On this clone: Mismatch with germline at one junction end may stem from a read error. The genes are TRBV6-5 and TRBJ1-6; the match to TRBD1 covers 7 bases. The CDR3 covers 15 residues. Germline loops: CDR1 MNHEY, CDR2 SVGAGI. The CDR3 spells CASSRGQVYDSPLHF. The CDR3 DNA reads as TGTGCCAGCAGCCGCGGACAGGTCTATGATTCACCCCTCCACTTT.

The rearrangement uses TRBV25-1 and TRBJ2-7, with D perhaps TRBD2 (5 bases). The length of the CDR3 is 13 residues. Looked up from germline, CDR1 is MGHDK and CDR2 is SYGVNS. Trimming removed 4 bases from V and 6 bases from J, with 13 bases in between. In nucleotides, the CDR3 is TGTGCCAGCAGTGCGAGGGTCGACTCCGAGCAGTACTTC. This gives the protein CASSARVDSEQYF.

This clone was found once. The CDR3 reads CASNGGTSVTQYF. In DNA, the CDR3 is TGCGCCAGCAATGGGGGGACTAGCGTTACGCAGTATTTT. The chain employs TRBV5-1 and TRBJ2-3; 10 nucleotides agree with TRBD2. After removal of 6 bases from V and 8 bases from J, the junction contained 6 bases not matched to a gene. The CDR3 is 13 amino acids. Germline loops: CDR1 SGHRS, CDR2 YFSETQ.

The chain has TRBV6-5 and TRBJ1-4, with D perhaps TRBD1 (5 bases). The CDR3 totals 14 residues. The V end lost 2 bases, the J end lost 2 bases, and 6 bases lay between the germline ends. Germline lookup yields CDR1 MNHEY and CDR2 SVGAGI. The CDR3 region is CASSYGGTNEKLFF. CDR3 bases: TGTGCCAGCAGTTACGGGGGGACTAATGAAAAACTGTTTTTT.

CDR3 nucleotide sequence: TGTGCCAGCAGCCGGACGACAGGGGGGACCCAGTACTTC. Translation gives CASSRTTGGTQYF. V usage is TRBV11-3 and J usage is TRBJ2-5; TRBD1 aligns across 9 bases. The CDR3 covers 13 residues. Germline assignment: CDR1 SGHNT and CDR2 YENEEA. Trimming removed 5 bases from V and 7 bases from J; junction bases left unmatched: 5.

This CDR3 is CASTRVGGQDGYTF. CDR3 coding DNA: TGTGCCAGCACCCGAGTGGGTGGTCAGGATGGCTACACCTTC. V usage is TRBV27 and J usage is TRBJ1-2; the D is unclear. V lost 7 bases, J lost 6 bases, and 18 bases lay in between. The CDR3 totals 14 residues. Germline V gene sequence: CDR1 MNHEY, CDR2 SMNVEV (reference sequence).

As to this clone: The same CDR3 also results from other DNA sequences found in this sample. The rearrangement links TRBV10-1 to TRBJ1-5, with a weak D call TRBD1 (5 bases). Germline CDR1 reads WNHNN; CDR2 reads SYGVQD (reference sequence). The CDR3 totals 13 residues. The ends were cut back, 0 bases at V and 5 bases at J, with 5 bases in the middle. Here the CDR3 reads CASSESGDQPQHF. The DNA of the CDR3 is TGCGCCAGCAGTGAGTCAGGGGATCAGCCCCAGCATTTT.

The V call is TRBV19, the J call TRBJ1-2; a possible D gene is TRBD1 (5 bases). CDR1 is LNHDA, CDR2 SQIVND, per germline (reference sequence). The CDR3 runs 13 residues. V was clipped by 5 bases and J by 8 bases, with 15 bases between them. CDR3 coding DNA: TGTGCCAGTAGTTTAGTCAGGGAAGACGGCTACACCTTC. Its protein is CASSLVREDGYTF.

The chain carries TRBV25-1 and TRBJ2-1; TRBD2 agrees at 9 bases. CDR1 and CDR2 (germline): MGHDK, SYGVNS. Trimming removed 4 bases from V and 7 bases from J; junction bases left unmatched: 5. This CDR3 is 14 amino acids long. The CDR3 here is CASSVSGSGNEQFF. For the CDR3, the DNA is TGTGCCAGCAGTGTTAGCGGGAGCGGTAATGAGCAGTTCTTC. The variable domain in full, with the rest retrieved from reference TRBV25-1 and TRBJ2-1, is EADIYQTPRYLVIGTGKKITLECSQTMGHDKMYWYQQDPGMELHLIHYSYGVNSTEKGDLSSESTVSRIRTEHFPLTLESARPSHTSQYLCASSVSGSGNEQFFGPGTRLTVL.

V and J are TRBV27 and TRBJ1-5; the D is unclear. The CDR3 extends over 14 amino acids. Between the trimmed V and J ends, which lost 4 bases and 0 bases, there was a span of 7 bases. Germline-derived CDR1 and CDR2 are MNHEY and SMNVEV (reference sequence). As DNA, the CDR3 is TGTGCCAGCAGTTCAGCGGATAGCAATCAGCCCCAGCATTTT. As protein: CASSSADSNQPQHF.

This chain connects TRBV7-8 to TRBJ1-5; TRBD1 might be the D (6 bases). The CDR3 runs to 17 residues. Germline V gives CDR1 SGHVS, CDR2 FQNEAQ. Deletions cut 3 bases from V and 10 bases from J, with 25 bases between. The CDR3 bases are TGTGCCAGCAGCTTTGAATCCGGGGTGGGGGCAAGCCTACCCCAGCATTTT. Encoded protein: CASSFESGVGASLPQHF.

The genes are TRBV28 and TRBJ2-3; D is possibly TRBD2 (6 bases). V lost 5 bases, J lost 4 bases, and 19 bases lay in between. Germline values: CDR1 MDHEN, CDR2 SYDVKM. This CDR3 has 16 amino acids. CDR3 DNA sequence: TGTGCCAGCAGTCCCCTCACGGGAGCGAGCGCAGATACGCAGTATTTT. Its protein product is CASSPLTGASADTQYF.

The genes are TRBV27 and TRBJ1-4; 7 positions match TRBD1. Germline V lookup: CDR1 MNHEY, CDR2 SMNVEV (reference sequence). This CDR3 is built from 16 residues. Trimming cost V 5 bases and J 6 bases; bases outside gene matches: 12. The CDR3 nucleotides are TGTGCCAGCAGTCCACGATACGACAGGGCGGATGAAAAACTGTTTTTT. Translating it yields CASSPRYDRADEKLFF.

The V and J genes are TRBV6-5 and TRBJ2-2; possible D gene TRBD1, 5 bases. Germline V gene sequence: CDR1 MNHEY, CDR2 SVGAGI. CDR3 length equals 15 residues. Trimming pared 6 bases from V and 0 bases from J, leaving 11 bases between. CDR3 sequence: CASRSRQTNTGELFF. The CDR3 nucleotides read TGTGCCAGCAGGAGTCGACAGACGAACACCGGGGAGCTGTTTTTT.

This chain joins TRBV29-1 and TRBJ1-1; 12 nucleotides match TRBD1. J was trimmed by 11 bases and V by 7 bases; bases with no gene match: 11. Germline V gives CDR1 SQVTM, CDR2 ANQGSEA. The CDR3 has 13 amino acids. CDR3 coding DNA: TGCAGCGGGGACAGGGGGCCAGGTTCTGGCGCTTTCTTT. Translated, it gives CSGDRGPGSGAFF.

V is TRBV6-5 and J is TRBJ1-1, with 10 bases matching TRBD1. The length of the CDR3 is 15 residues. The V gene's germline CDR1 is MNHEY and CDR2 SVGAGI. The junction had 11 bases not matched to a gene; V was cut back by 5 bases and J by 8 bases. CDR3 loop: CASSLRTGGQSEAFF. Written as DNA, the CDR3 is TGTGCCAGCAGTCTTCGGACAGGGGGTCAATCCGAAGCTTTCTTT.

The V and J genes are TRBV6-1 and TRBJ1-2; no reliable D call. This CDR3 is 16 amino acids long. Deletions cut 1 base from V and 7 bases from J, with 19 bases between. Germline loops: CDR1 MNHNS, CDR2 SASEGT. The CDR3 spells CASSEEQVYGLGGYTF. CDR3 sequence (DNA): TGTGCCAGCAGTGAAGAGCAAGTATATGGGCTGGGTGGCTACACCTTC.

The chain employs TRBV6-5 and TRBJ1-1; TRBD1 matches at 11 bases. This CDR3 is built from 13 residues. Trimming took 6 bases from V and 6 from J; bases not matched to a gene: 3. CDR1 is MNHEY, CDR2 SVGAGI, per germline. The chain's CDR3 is CASRGQGAAEAFF. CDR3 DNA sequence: TGTGCCAGCAGAGGACAGGGGGCGGCTGAAGCTTTCTTT.

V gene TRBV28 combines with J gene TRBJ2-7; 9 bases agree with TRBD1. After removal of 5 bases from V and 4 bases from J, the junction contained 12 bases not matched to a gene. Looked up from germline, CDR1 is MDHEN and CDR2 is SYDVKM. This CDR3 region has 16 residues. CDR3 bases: TGTGCCAGCAGTGAAACCGGGACAGGGAGGCCATACGAGCAGTACTTC. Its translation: CASSETGTGRPYEQYF.

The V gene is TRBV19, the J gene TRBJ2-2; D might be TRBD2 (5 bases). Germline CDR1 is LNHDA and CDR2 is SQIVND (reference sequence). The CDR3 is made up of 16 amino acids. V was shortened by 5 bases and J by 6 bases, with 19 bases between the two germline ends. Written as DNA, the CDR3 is TGTGCCAGTAGTGCTGGTGCGCTAGCCCGTCCCGGGGAGCTGTTTTTT. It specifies CASSAGALARPGELFF.

CDR3 DNA sequence: TGTGCCTGGAAGGACAGGGGACGCGAAGCTTTCTTT. Protein product: CAWKDRGREAFF. This rearrangement joins TRBV30 to TRBJ1-1; 9 positions agree with TRBD1. There are 12 residues in the CDR3. Germline CDR1 reads GTSNPN; CDR2 reads SVGIG (reference sequence). V was pared by 4 bases and J by 8 bases, with 5 bases of the junction left unmatched.

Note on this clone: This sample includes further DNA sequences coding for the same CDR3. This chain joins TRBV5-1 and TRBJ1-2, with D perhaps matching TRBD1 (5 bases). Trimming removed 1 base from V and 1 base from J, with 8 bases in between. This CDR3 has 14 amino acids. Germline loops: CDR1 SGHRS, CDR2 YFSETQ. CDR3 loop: CASSLSQGNYGYTF. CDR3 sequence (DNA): TGCGCCAGCAGCTTGAGTCAGGGTAACTATGGCTACACCTTC.